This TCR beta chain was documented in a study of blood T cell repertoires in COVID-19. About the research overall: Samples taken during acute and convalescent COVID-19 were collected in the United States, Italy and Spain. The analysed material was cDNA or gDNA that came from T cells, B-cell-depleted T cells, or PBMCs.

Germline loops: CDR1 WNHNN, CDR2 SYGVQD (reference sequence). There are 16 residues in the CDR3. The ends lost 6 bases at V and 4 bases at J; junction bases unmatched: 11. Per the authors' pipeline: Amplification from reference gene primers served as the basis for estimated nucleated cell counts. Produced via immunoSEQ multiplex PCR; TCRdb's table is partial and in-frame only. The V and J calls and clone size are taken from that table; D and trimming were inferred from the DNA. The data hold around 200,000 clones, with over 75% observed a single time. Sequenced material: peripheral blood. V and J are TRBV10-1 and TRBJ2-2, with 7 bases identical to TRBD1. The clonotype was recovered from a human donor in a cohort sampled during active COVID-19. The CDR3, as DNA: TGCGCCAGCAGCCCCAATGACAGGGCGGGCACCGGGGAGCTGTTTTTT. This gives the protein CASSPNDRAGTGELFF.